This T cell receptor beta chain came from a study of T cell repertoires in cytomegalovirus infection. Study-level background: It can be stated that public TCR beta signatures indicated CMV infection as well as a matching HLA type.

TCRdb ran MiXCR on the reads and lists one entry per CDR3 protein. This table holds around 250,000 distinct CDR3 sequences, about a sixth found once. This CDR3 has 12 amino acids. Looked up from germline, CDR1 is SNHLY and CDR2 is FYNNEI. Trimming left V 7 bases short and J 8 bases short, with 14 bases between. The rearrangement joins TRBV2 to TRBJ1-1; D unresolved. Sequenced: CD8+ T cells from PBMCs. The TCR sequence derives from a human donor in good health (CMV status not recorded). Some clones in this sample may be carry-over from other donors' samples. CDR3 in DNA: TGTGCCAGCACACCCCCGCCAAGAGAAGCTTTCTTT. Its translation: CASTPPPREAFF.